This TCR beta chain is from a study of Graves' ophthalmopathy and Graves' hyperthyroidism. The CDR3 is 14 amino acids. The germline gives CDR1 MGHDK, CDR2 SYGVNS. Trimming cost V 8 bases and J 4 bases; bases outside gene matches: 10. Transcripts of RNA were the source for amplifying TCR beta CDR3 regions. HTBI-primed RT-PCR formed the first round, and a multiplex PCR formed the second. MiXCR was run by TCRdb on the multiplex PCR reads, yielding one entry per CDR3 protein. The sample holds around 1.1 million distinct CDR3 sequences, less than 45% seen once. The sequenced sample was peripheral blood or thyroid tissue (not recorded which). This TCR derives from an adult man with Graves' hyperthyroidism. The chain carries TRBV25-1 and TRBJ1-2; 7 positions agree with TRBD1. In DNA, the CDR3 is TGTGCCAGCGTTGATCAGGGGGAAGGCTATGGCTACACCTTC. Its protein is CASVDQGEGYGYTF.